A single sample gave rise to the 30 T cell receptor beta chains below, sequenced in a study of T cells in localized non-small cell lung cancer. The table came from immunoSEQ multiplex PCR; TCRdb's copy has only in-frame clones and leaves some out. The sample gives tens of thousands of clones, 86% of which show up once; 7% to 9% is in the top ten. The specimen comprised peripheral blood, sampled before any cancer treatment. The receptors here all came from a woman aged 18-49 years with stage III lung adenocarcinoma.

The chain recombines TRBV19 with TRBJ1-6; 10 positions agree with TRBD1. Germline assignment: CDR1 LNHDA and CDR2 SQIVND (reference sequence). V shed 7 bases and J 10 bases; nucleotides not matched to a gene: 13. This CDR3 has 16 amino acids. In nucleotides, the CDR3 is TGTGCCAGTACCCTCTCTGGGACAGGGGTTAGGTCACCCCTCCACTTT. This codes for CASTLSGTGVRSPLHF.

The chain uses TRBV5-6 and TRBJ2-3, with TRBD1 as a possible D gene (6 bases). V dropped 4 bases and J dropped 5 bases, with 20 bases sitting between them. Germline V gene data show CDR1 as SGHDT and CDR2 as YYEEEE. This CDR3 contains 16 residues. CDR3 amino acids: CASSGTRDTREDTQYF. As DNA, the CDR3 is TGTGCCAGCAGCGGTACCCGGGACACCCGGGAAGATACGCAGTATTTT.

The chain has TRBV18 and TRBJ1-1; D is perhaps TRBD1 (6 bases). Germline CDR1 is KGHSH and CDR2 is LQKENI. The CDR3 is 14 residues long. The V end was cut by 2 bases, the J end by 10 bases, with 17 bases between. The CDR3 sequence: CASSPSLSGDSAFF. DNA of the CDR3: TGTGCCAGCTCACCATCTTTGTCAGGGGATTCAGCTTTCTTT.

The chain employs TRBV9 and TRBJ1-2, with 7 bases aligning to TRBD1. The V segment lost 4 bases and the J segment 7 bases; nucleotides outside the gene matches: 13. The CDR3 covers 15 residues. CDR1 and CDR2 from the germline V gene are SGDLS and YYNGEE. The CDR3: CASSPQEGASLGYTF. The CDR3 DNA reads as TGTGCCAGCAGCCCCCAGGAGGGGGCGTCCCTTGGCTACACCTTC.

V and J are TRBV14 and TRBJ2-1, with D perhaps matching TRBD2 (6 bases). The CDR3 contains 15 residues. Trimming shortened V by 3 bases and J by 2 bases, and 11 bases separated the two germline ends. Germline CDR1 and CDR2: SGHDN and FVKESK. CDR3 DNA: TGTGCCAGCAGCCAGTGGACTACCCCCTACAATGAGCAGTTCTTC. This encodes CASSQWTTPYNEQFF.

The chain employs TRBV4-1 and TRBJ2-3; TRBD2 matches at 7 bases. Trimming at V came to 4 bases and at J to 2 bases, leaving 9 bases not matched to a gene. There are 16 residues in the CDR3. Germline V gene lookup returns CDR1 MGHRA and CDR2 YSYEKL. The CDR3 nucleotides are TGCGCCAGCAGCCGATATCCAGCGGGGCCCACAGATACGCAGTATTTT. This codes for CASSRYPAGPTDTQYF.

The chain couples TRBV5-1 to TRBJ1-2, with a possible D match to TRBD1 (6 bases). Per germline, CDR1 SGHRS and CDR2 YFSETQ. V was shortened by 4 bases and J by 2 bases, with 21 bases between the two germline ends. The CDR3 has 17 residues. CDR3 DNA: TGCGCCAGCAGCGTGTGGACGACAGGACGAGAGAACTATGGCTACACCTTC. Translating it yields CASSVWTTGRENYGYTF.

This sequence joins TRBV5-4 and TRBJ2-7; D may be TRBD2 (7 bases). The CDR3 has 17 residues. V was cut by 0 bases and J by 1 base, with 17 bases left in between. Germline loops: CDR1 SGHNT, CDR2 YYREEE (reference sequence). CDR3 nucleotide sequence: TGTGCCAGCAGCTTGGCCGAAAGGGGGGGCCCTTCCTACGAGCAGTACTTC. Translating gives CASSLAERGGPSYEQYF.

The V and J genes are TRBV29-1 and TRBJ2-1; D remains ambiguous. V was trimmed by 4 bases and J by 3 bases, leaving 4 bases between them. The CDR3 covers 11 residues. Germline V CDR1 and CDR2: SQVTM, ANQGSEA. The CDR3 sequence is CSVAHYNEQFF. CDR3 sequence (DNA): TGCAGCGTTGCCCACTACAATGAGCAGTTCTTC.

The chain carries TRBV7-9 and TRBJ2-1, with 12 bases lining up with TRBD2. CDR3 size: 17 residues. J gave up 1 base and V 4 bases, and 5 bases lay outside the gene matches. The germline CDR1 and CDR2 sequences are SEHNR and FQNEAQ (reference sequence). This chain's CDR3 is CASSSRTSGTSYNEQFF. The CDR3 bases are TGTGCCAGCAGCTCTCGGACTAGCGGGACTTCCTACAATGAGCAGTTCTTC.

The V and J genes are TRBV19 and TRBJ2-3, with 11 nucleotides matching TRBD2. CDR1 is LNHDA and CDR2 is SQIVND in the germline V gene (reference sequence). The length of the CDR3 is 15 residues. The V segment lost 8 bases and the J segment 5 bases; nucleotides outside the gene matches: 9. The CDR3: CASARRLAGGDTQYF. The CDR3 nucleotides read TGTGCCAGTGCGCGGCGGCTAGCGGGGGGAGATACGCAGTATTTT.

J is TRBJ1-5 and V is TRBV7-8; D is unclear. Per germline, CDR1 SGHVS and CDR2 FQNEAQ. This CDR3 has 12 residues. V was shortened by 1 base and J by 5 bases, with 3 bases between the two germline ends. The CDR3 reads CASSLGDQPQHF. The CDR3 DNA reads TGTGCCAGCAGCTTAGGGGATCAGCCCCAGCATTTT.

The chain recombines TRBV13 with TRBJ2-3; 11 nucleotides align to TRBD1. The CDR3 has 15 residues. Per germline, CDR1 PRHDT and CDR2 FYEKMQ (reference sequence). V was pared by 5 bases and J by 3 bases, with 4 bases of the junction left unmatched. This CDR3 reads CASSRDRGWTDTQYF. CDR3 nucleotides: TGTGCCAGCAGCCGGGACAGGGGGTGGACAGATACGCAGTATTTT.

The V and J genes are TRBV23-1 and TRBJ1-6; the D gene is possibly TRBD1 (5 bases). TRBV23-1 is recorded as an ORF, its role being uncertain. V dropped 6 bases and J dropped 0 bases, with 15 bases sitting between them. The CDR3 length is 17 residues. The CDR3 loop is CASRYRQPPSYNSPLHF. The CDR3, as DNA: TGCGCCAGCAGGTATAGACAGCCCCCCTCCTATAATTCACCCCTCCACTTT.

This chain connects TRBV6-6 to TRBJ2-1, with 14 positions matching TRBD2. This CDR3 is built from 15 residues. The V and J ends lost 6 bases and 7 bases, in that order; junction bases with no gene match: 5. CDR1 and CDR2 from the germline V gene are MNHNY and SVGAGI (reference sequence). In DNA, the CDR3 is TGTGCCAGCAGCCGACTAGCGGGGGGGCCAAATGAGCAGTTCTTC. Translating it yields CASSRLAGGPNEQFF.

The V call is TRBV5-1, the J call TRBJ1-4, with 8 positions matching TRBD1. CDR1 and CDR2 from the germline V gene are SGHRS and YFSETQ. The CDR3 contains 15 residues. With 4 bases clipped from V and 6 bases from J, the junction kept 8 bases outside the gene matches. DNA of the CDR3: TGCGCCAGCAGCCTGACAGGGGCGAGCCATGAAAAACTGTTTTTT. It encodes CASSLTGASHEKLFF.

The V and J genes are TRBV14 and TRBJ1-1; no firm D call. The germline V gene encodes CDR1 SGHDN and CDR2 FVKESK. Trimming cost V 5 bases and J 7 bases, with 14 bases left between them. The CDR3 length is 13 residues. CDR3: CASSVIRVNEAFF. The DNA of the CDR3 is TGTGCCAGCAGCGTAATTAGGGTAAATGAAGCTTTCTTT. Filled out from reference TRBV14 and TRBJ1-1, the complete variable domain reads EAGVTQFPSHSVIEKGQTVTLRCDPISGHDNLYWYRRVMGKEIKFLLHFVKESKQDESGMPNNRFLAERTGGTYSTLKVQPAELEDSGVYFCASSVIRVNEAFFGQGTRLTVV.

The chain employs TRBV5-1 and TRBJ2-5; 8 nucleotides align to TRBD1. Germline-derived CDR1 and CDR2 are SGHRS and YFSETQ. J gave up 1 base and V 2 bases, and 1 base lay outside the gene matches. CDR3 length: 14 amino acids. The CDR3 sequence: CASSFGQGQETQYF. In nucleotides, the CDR3 is TGCGCCAGCAGCTTCGGACAGGGCCAAGAGACCCAGTACTTC.

The rearrangement uses TRBV7-9 and TRBJ2-5, with 7 bases identical to TRBD2. The CDR3 has 13 residues. Germline assignment: CDR1 SEHNR and CDR2 FQNEAQ (reference sequence). V trimming: 2 bases; J trimming: 5 bases; junction bases outside the gene matches: 2. In nucleotides, the CDR3 is TGTGCCAGCAGCTTATCCGGGGGGGAGACCCAGTACTTC. Its translation: CASSLSGGETQYF.

The chain is built from TRBV15 and TRBJ2-1; 8 nucleotides agree with TRBD1. J was trimmed by 5 bases and V by 5 bases; bases with no gene match: 8. Germline assignment: CDR1 LNHNV and CDR2 YYDKDF (reference sequence). The CDR3 runs 15 residues. The CDR3 sequence: CATSGGGQVNNEQFF. CDR3 in DNA: TGTGCCACCAGCGGAGGGGGACAGGTCAACAATGAGCAGTTCTTC.

The rearrangement uses TRBV5-4 and TRBJ2-7; 7 bases agree with TRBD1. The germline CDR1 and CDR2 sequences are SGHNT and YYREEE (reference sequence). The V gene end was trimmed by 2 bases and the J gene end by 2 bases; junction bases not matched to a gene: 1. This CDR3 comprises 13 residues. CDR3 nucleotide sequence: TGTGCCAGCAGCTTCGACAGGGCCTACGAGCAGTACTTC. Amino acids: CASSFDRAYEQYF.

This chain joins TRBV6-6 and TRBJ1-1, with no clear D. CDR1 MNHNY and CDR2 SVGAGI come from the germline V gene (reference sequence). With 6 bases removed from V and 11 bases from J, the gap between germline ends came to 16 bases. The CDR3 loop spans 12 amino acids. The CDR3 DNA follows: TGTGCCAGCAGAACGGGCCCAGAAAGGGCTTTCTTT. Its protein product is CASRTGPERAFF.

The chain combines TRBV6-1 with TRBJ1-5, with a possible D match to TRBD1 (6 bases). Between the trimmed V and J ends, which lost 4 bases and 5 bases, there was a span of 15 bases. The CDR3 is made up of 15 amino acids. CDR1 MNHNS and CDR2 SASEGT come from the germline V gene. CDR3 coding DNA: TGTGCCAGCAGTGGGATGTCACAGGGCCATCAGCCCCAGCATTTT. This gives the protein CASSGMSQGHQPQHF.

The chain carries TRBV7-8 and TRBJ2-5; 8 nucleotides match TRBD1. V lost 5 bases to trimming and J lost 4 bases; unmatched junction nucleotides: 6. There are 14 residues in the CDR3. Germline CDR1 is SGHVS and CDR2 is FQNEAQ. CDR3 amino acids: CASSQGQEGETQYF. The CDR3, as DNA: TGTGCCAGCAGCCAGGGACAGGAAGGAGAGACCCAGTACTTC. The whole variable domain, filled in from reference TRBV7-8 and TRBJ2-5, reads GAGVSQSPRYKVAKRGQDVALRCDPISGHVSLFWYQQALGQGPEFLTYFQNEAQLDKSGLPSDRFFAERPEGSVSTLKIQRTQQEDSAVYLCASSQGQEGETQYFGPGTRLLVL.

The chain joins TRBV6-5 to TRBJ1-5, with D perhaps matching TRBD1 (6 bases). Germline V gene lookup returns CDR1 MNHEY and CDR2 SVGAGI. Trimming stripped 5 bases from V and 5 bases from J, with 13 bases between. This CDR3 region has 14 residues. The CDR3 bases are TGTGCCAGCAGTCGATCTCGACAGGATCAGCCCCAGCATTTT. Its translation: CASSRSRQDQPQHF.

The rearrangement joins TRBV7-6 to TRBJ1-6; 7 bases map to TRBD1. There are 14 residues in the CDR3. Germline V gives CDR1 SGHVS, CDR2 FNYEAQ. V dropped 5 bases and J dropped 6; count of bases not matched to a gene: 4. This CDR3 is CASSDGTANSPLHF. As DNA, the CDR3 is TGTGCCAGCAGCGACGGGACAGCTAATTCACCCCTCCACTTT.

The chain links TRBV2 to TRBJ1-2; D unresolved. The CDR3 sequence is 11 residues long. CDR1 is SNHLY and CDR2 is FYNNEI in the germline V gene. V lost 8 bases, J lost 14 bases, and 18 bases lay in between. The CDR3 sequence is CASAVRAGKTF. CDR3 DNA sequence: TGTGCCAGCGCAGTCCGGGCTGGCAAGACCTTC.

The genes are TRBV9 and TRBJ1-6; no clear D gene. Germline CDR1 reads SGDLS; CDR2 reads YYNGEE. Trimming removed 4 bases from V and 7 bases from J, with 9 bases in between. This CDR3 is built from 13 residues. DNA for the CDR3: TGTGCCAGCAGCACGCACCCAAATTCACCCCTCCACTTT. As protein: CASSTHPNSPLHF.

This clone was recorded only once. This chain links TRBV19 with TRBJ1-2, with D maybe TRBD1 (5 bases). V lost 3 bases and J lost 6, with 20 bases in between. Germline loops: CDR1 LNHDA, CDR2 SQIVND (reference sequence). The CDR3 has 16 amino acids. For the CDR3, the DNA is TGTGCCAGTAGTATCCGCCGCGGGGGGGGAAGCGATGGCTACACCTTC. Its protein product is CASSIRRGGGSDGYTF.

The chain is built from TRBV4-2 and TRBJ1-5, with D unclear. Looked up from germline, CDR1 is LGHNA and CDR2 is YNFKEQ. The CDR3 has 17 residues. V dropped 0 bases and J dropped 1 base, with 13 bases sitting between them. CDR3 DNA sequence: TGTGCCAGCAGCCAAGAGGGCGGGAGACAAAGCAATCAGCCCCAGCATTTT. This encodes CASSQEGGRQSNQPQHF.